These 14 T cell receptor beta chains were all obtained from the same sample, sequenced in a study of CD8 T cells in Susac syndrome. After extraction with the RNeasy kit, about 0.45 to 1 ug of the RNA was reverse transcribed using random hexamers. TCRdb reprocessed the immunoSEQ multiplex PCR reads with MiXCR, giving one entry per CDR3 protein. The sample holds 150,000 to 200,000 distinct CDR3 sequences, roughly 95% seen once. Specimen: CD4+ T cells from PBMCs. The receptors stem from a human donor with multiple sclerosis.

This chain joins TRBV21-1 and TRBJ2-2; the table's D call TRBD1 went unverified against the DNA. TRBV21-1 is a known pseudogene. The CDR3 runs to 17 residues. The CDR3 coding sequence is TGTGCCAGCAGCAATCCCCACAGGGAGAGGGACACCGGGGAGCTGTTTTTT. This translates into CASSNPHRERDTGELFF.

The V gene is TRBV18, the J gene TRBJ2-7; TRBD1 agrees at 9 bases. V lost 0 bases to trimming and J lost 4 bases; unmatched junction nucleotides: 7. The CDR3 loop spans 16 amino acids. The germline gives CDR1 KGHSH, CDR2 LQKENI. The CDR3 region is CASSPPTGTGNYEQYF. The CDR3 region has the DNA TGTGCCAGCTCACCACCGACCGGGACAGGGAATTACGAGCAGTACTTC.

The rearrangement joins TRBV7-6 to TRBJ2-7; 9 bases map to TRBD2. The CDR3 runs 16 residues. The V and J ends lost 5 bases and 6 bases, in that order; junction bases with no gene match: 14. Looked up from germline, CDR1 is SGHVS and CDR2 is FNYEAQ. In DNA form, the CDR3 reads TGTGCCAGCAGCACTCGAACGGGACTAGCTTTTTCCGAGCAGTACTTC. Amino acid sequence: CASSTRTGLAFSEQYF.

The CDR3 DNA sequence: TGTGCCACCAGAAGGGACAGGGCATCAGGAAACACCATATATTTT. It is translated as CATRRDRASGNTIYF. This chain joins TRBV15 and TRBJ1-3; the match to TRBD1 covers 9 bases. CDR1 is LNHNV, CDR2 YYDKDF, per germline (reference sequence). The CDR3 length is 15 residues. After removal of 6 bases from V and 4 bases from J, the junction contained 7 bases not matched to a gene.

The chain combines TRBV30 with TRBJ1-1; 7 nucleotides line up with TRBD1. Germline V gives CDR1 GTSNPN, CDR2 SVGIG (reference sequence). V lost 5 bases, J lost 7 bases, and 4 bases stayed unmatched. The CDR3 runs 11 residues. CDR3: CAWDRVFEAFF. The CDR3 DNA reads as TGTGCCTGGGACAGGGTTTTTGAAGCTTTCTTT.

The rearrangement joins TRBV27 to TRBJ2-7; D gene unclear. The CDR3 runs 13 residues. CDR1 MNHEY and CDR2 SMNVEV come from the germline V gene (reference sequence). V was pared by 5 bases and J by 1 base, with 9 bases between. This CDR3 reads CASSPDGSYEQYF. The CDR3 nucleotides are TGTGCCAGCAGTCCGGACGGATCCTACGAGCAGTACTTC.

The chain is built from TRBV5-8 and TRBJ2-1; perhaps TRBD1 as D (8 bases). Trimming took off 3 bases at V and 7 bases at J, with 17 bases between the two ends. There are 15 residues in the CDR3. Germline V gene data show CDR1 as SGHTS and CDR2 as YDEGEE. The CDR3 loop reads CASSWTGRGLNEQFF. In DNA, the CDR3 is TGTGCCAGCAGCTGGACAGGGAGGGGCCTAAATGAGCAGTTCTTC.

This chain links TRBV2 with TRBJ2-2, with a weak D call TRBD1 (6 bases). V dropped 2 bases and J dropped 2 bases, with 9 bases sitting between them. CDR1 is SNHLY, CDR2 FYNNEI, per germline. The CDR3 totals 15 residues. CDR3 bases: TGTGCCAGCAGTGAACGAGGGGGAAACACCGGGGAGCTGTTTTTT. Its translation is CASSERGGNTGELFF.

The rearrangement joins TRBV12-3 or TRBV12-4 to TRBJ2-3; D is undetermined. The length of the CDR3 is 11 residues. V dropped 6 bases and J dropped 3 bases, with 4 bases sitting between them. As DNA, the CDR3 is TGTGCCAGCAGACTAACAGATACGCAGTATTTT. Amino acid sequence: CASRLTDTQYF.

DNA of the CDR3: TGCAGCGTTGACCGGATTGGGAGTGGCTACACCTTC. Translated, it gives CSVDRIGSGYTF. The genes are TRBV29-1 and TRBJ1-2; D not certain. Trimming cost V 3 bases and J 7 bases, with 12 bases left between them. CDR3 length equals 12 residues. Looked up from germline, CDR1 is SQVTM and CDR2 is ANQGSEA.

This sequence joins TRBV7-8 and TRBJ2-7; TRBD1 aligns across 9 bases. V was pared by 6 bases and J by 6 bases, with 12 bases of the junction left unmatched. Germline CDR1 is SGHVS and CDR2 is FQNEAQ. This CDR3 is built from 15 residues. The CDR3 reads CASRLQQGALGEQYF. The CDR3 DNA reads TGTGCCAGCAGGCTCCAACAGGGGGCCTTAGGCGAGCAGTACTTC.

The chain links TRBV20-1 to TRBJ2-7; maybe TRBD2 (5 bases). Trimming left V 3 bases short and J 2 bases short, with 17 bases between. The CDR3 has 15 amino acids. The V gene's germline CDR1 is DFQATT and CDR2 SNEGSKA (reference sequence). The DNA for the CDR3 is TGCAGTGCTAGGGGCAGTGCGGGCCGCGCCTACGAGCAGTACTTC. Translated: CSARGSAGRAYEQYF.

V usage is TRBV12-3 or TRBV12-4 and J usage is TRBJ2-2; D is unresolved. The germline V and J ends were trimmed by 8 bases and 3 bases, with 16 bases remaining between them. The CDR3 sequence is 15 residues long. The CDR3 DNA reads as TGTGCCAGCCTCCTTGGCAAGGAGTACACCGGGGAGCTGTTTTTT. Amino acids: CASLLGKEYTGELFF.

V usage is TRBV10-1 and J usage is TRBJ2-5; 8 bases line up with TRBD1. This CDR3 is 14 amino acids long. CDR1 is WNHNN and CDR2 is SYGVQD in the germline V gene (reference sequence). J lost 4 bases, V lost 5 bases, and 6 bases had no gene match. This CDR3 reads CASSPGQGPETQYF. The CDR3 region has the DNA TGCGCCAGCAGTCCTGGACAGGGACCAGAGACCCAGTACTTC.